The 20 T cell receptor beta chains presented below share a single source sample, sequenced in a study of T cells in localized non-small cell lung cancer. Repertoires were generated with immunoSEQ multiplex PCR, while TCRdb's copy carries only in-frame clones and drops some. The table has fewer than 30,000 clones, roughly nine tenths seen once. The material sequenced was peripheral blood, taken before any cancer treatment. All receptors derive from a woman aged 35 to 75 with stage I lung adenocarcinoma.

The chain links TRBV7-2 to TRBJ1-4, with D perhaps matching TRBD1 (5 bases). The CDR3 consists of 14 residues. Trimming pared 5 bases from V and 3 bases from J, leaving 10 bases between. Germline V gene sequence: CDR1 SGHTA, CDR2 FQGNSA. This CDR3 is CASSKGLANEKLFF. The CDR3 region has the DNA TGTGCCAGCAGCAAGGGGTTGGCTAATGAAAAACTGTTTTTT.

The CDR3 is CSARLGNEQFF. The CDR3, as DNA: TGCAGTGCTAGACTCGGTAATGAGCAGTTCTTC. The gene calls are TRBV20-1 and TRBJ2-1; unclear D gene. CDR3 length: 11 amino acids. Trimming stripped 2 bases from V and 7 bases from J, with 6 bases between. CDR1 is DFQATT and CDR2 is SNEGSKA in the germline V gene (reference sequence).

This chain uses TRBV7-6 with TRBJ1-1, with TRBD1 matching over 7 bases. CDR1 is SGHVS, CDR2 FNYEAQ, per germline. The CDR3 loop spans 14 amino acids. V shed 5 bases and J 3 bases; nucleotides not matched to a gene: 6. CDR3 DNA: TGTGCCAGCAGCCCCCAGGGGGGAGACACTGAAGCTTTCTTT. Protein sequence: CASSPQGGDTEAFF.

This chain joins TRBV6-6 and TRBJ1-2; possible D gene TRBD1, 6 bases. Germline loops: CDR1 MNHNY, CDR2 SVGAGI (reference sequence). CDR3 length: 13 residues. Trimming shortened V by 2 bases and J by 4 bases, and 8 bases separated the two germline ends. The CDR3 DNA reads as TGTGCCAGCAGTTACACAGGGTCCTATGGCTACACCTTC. The encoded protein is CASSYTGSYGYTF.

J is TRBJ1-4 and V is TRBV4-3; 9 nucleotides match TRBD1. The germline CDR1 and CDR2 sequences are LGHNA and YSLEER. The CDR3 length is 15 residues. Germline trimming cut 1 base from V and 8 bases from J; bases unmatched to any gene: 5. This CDR3 reads CASSQGTGEGEKLFF. In DNA, the CDR3 is TGCGCCAGCAGCCAAGGGACAGGGGAGGGGGAAAAACTGTTTTTT.

The V and J genes are TRBV28 and TRBJ2-1; TRBD1 is a possible D gene (6 bases). The CDR3 has 15 residues. Trimming removed 7 bases from V and 0 bases from J, with 13 bases in between. The germline V gene has CDR1 MDHEN and CDR2 SYDVKM. DNA for the CDR3: TGTGCCAGCAAGAATAGGGGGAGCTCCTACAATGAGCAGTTCTTC. Translation: CASKNRGSSYNEQFF.

The CDR3 here is CAISATGQVNTEAFF. The CDR3 DNA follows: TGTGCCATCAGTGCAACGGGACAGGTGAACACTGAAGCTTTCTTT. This rearrangement joins TRBV10-3 to TRBJ1-1; 8 nucleotides line up with TRBD1. Germline lookup yields CDR1 ENHRY and CDR2 SYGVKD. The J segment lost 0 bases and the V segment lost 4 bases, leaving 4 bases of the junction unmatched. This CDR3 has 15 amino acids.

Details on this clone: The junction and the germline gene differ at one end; a read error may be behind it. The rearrangement joins TRBV7-7 to TRBJ2-1, with TRBD2 identical over 9 bases. Germline V lookup: CDR1 SSHAT, CDR2 FNYEAQ (reference sequence). The CDR3 has 15 amino acids. CDR3 residues: CASSLVAGAYNEQFF. For the CDR3, the DNA is TGTGCTAGCAGCTTAGTAGCGGGGGCCTACAATGAGCAGTTCTTC. The variable domain in full, completed from reference TRBV7-7 and TRBJ2-1, reads GAGVSQSPRYKVTKRGQDVTLRCDPISSHATLYWYQQALGQGPEFLTYFNYEAQPDKSGLPSDRFSAERPEGSISTLTIQRTEQRDSAMYRCASSLVAGAYNEQFFGPGTRLTVL.

The chain links TRBV6-6 to TRBJ2-5; D unclear. Germline CDR1 MNHNY, CDR2 SVGAGI (reference sequence). Between the trimmed V and J ends, which lost 7 bases and 2 bases, there was a span of 11 bases. The CDR3 consists of 13 residues. The CDR3 nucleotides read TGTGCCAGCACCTCCGCGGTTCAAGAGACCCAGTACTTC. Its protein is CASTSAVQETQYF.

The gene calls are TRBV9 and TRBJ2-5; D is undetermined. This CDR3 region has 15 residues. Looked up from germline, CDR1 is SGDLS and CDR2 is YYNGEE. Trimming cost V 0 bases and J 2 bases, with 11 bases left between them. This CDR3 reads CASSVARNPQETQYF. The CDR3 coding sequence is TGTGCCAGCAGCGTAGCCCGTAACCCACAAGAGACCCAGTACTTC.

The rearrangement joins TRBV5-6 to TRBJ2-3; 7 bases are shared with TRBD1. The CDR3 is 16 amino acids. The V segment lost 4 bases and the J segment 9 bases; nucleotides outside the gene matches: 17. CDR1 and CDR2 from the germline V gene are SGHDT and YYEEEE. CDR3 region: CASSARDRVMTQTQYF. In nucleotides, the CDR3 is TGTGCCAGCAGCGCCCGAGACAGGGTTATGACCCAGACGCAGTATTTT.

The chain carries TRBV4-1 and TRBJ2-7; 9 nucleotides agree with TRBD2. Germline CDR1 and CDR2: MGHRA and YSYEKL. The V and J ends lost 5 bases and 3 bases, in that order; junction bases with no gene match: 11. The CDR3 is 16 amino acids. This CDR3 reads CASSDRFSGGNYEQYF. The CDR3 DNA sequence: TGCGCCAGCAGCGACCGCTTTAGCGGGGGAAACTACGAGCAGTACTTC.

The chain links TRBV2 to TRBJ2-3, with D unclear. Germline loops: CDR1 SNHLY, CDR2 FYNNEI. The CDR3 spans 15 residues. V lost 3 bases to trimming and J lost 1 base, with 11 bases between them. The DNA of the CDR3 is TGTGCCAGCAGTGACTACAGTATTGGCACAGATACGCAGTATTTT. It encodes CASSDYSIGTDTQYF.

The chain links TRBV23-1 to TRBJ2-1; the match to TRBD2 covers 10 bases. TRBV23-1 is placed among ORFs of uncertain function. The ends lost 0 bases at V and 15 bases at J; junction bases unmatched: 17. The CDR3 sequence is 17 residues long. The CDR3 coding sequence is TGCGCCAGCAGTCAATCTACGACGTCAGCGGGGGGGCCGTCTCTGTTCTTC. Encoded protein: CASSQSTTSAGGPSLFF.

This clone was found a few times. The rearrangement uses TRBV18 and TRBJ2-3, with a weak D call TRBD1 (6 bases). V was pared by 6 bases and J by 2 bases, with 12 bases between. Germline V gene sequence: CDR1 KGHSH, CDR2 LQKENI. This CDR3 region has 14 residues. CDR3 in amino acids: CASSLGQNTDTQYF. Here the CDR3 DNA reads TGTGCCAGCTCCCTCGGACAGAACACAGATACGCAGTATTTT.

This rearrangement joins TRBV2 to TRBJ2-5; D uncertain. CDR1 and CDR2 from the germline V gene are SNHLY and FYNNEI. The V end lost 9 bases, the J end lost 6 bases, and 17 bases lay between the germline ends. The CDR3 extends over 13 amino acids. CDR3 bases: TGTGCCAGTGGTAGCATTAACCCCCAGACCCAGTACTTC. This gives the protein CASGSINPQTQYF.

The CDR3: CASSLSGTVYGYTF. The CDR3, as DNA: TGCGCCAGCAGCTTGAGTGGGACGGTCTATGGCTACACCTTC. The chain combines TRBV5-1 with TRBJ1-2; TRBD1 might be the D (5 bases). The CDR3 extends over 14 amino acids. Trimming pared 1 base from V and 4 bases from J, leaving 11 bases between. The germline V gene encodes CDR1 SGHRS and CDR2 YFSETQ.

This rearrangement joins TRBV15 to TRBJ1-6, with D possibly being TRBD1 (5 bases). Germline-derived CDR1 and CDR2 are LNHNV and YYDKDF (reference sequence). The CDR3 extends over 15 amino acids. Trimming removed 0 bases at V and 8 bases at J, with 11 bases between. CDR3 bases: TGTGCCACCAGCAGAGATTCGGGGGTGGATTCACCCCTCCACTTT. Translating gives CATSRDSGVDSPLHF.

In this sample, this clone turned up once. The rearrangement joins TRBV28 to TRBJ2-3, with unresolved D. In germline, CDR1 is MDHEN, CDR2 SYDVKM. Trimming took 2 bases from V and 2 from J, leaving 8 bases between them. The CDR3 totals 14 residues. The CDR3 region is CASSLPRNTDTQYF. The CDR3 DNA sequence: TGTGCCAGCAGTTTACCCAGAAACACAGATACGCAGTATTTT.

The chain has TRBV7-6 and TRBJ1-5; no reliable D call. With 4 bases removed from V and 3 bases from J, the gap between germline ends came to 19 bases. The CDR3 is 17 amino acids. Germline CDR1 SGHVS, CDR2 FNYEAQ. The CDR3 protein is CASSSTPAPPHNQPQHF. For the CDR3, the DNA is TGTGCCAGCAGCTCCACTCCGGCACCGCCCCACAATCAGCCCCAGCATTTT.